The T cell receptor beta chain described here comes from a study of T cell changes during pregnancy in multiple sclerosis. Sequenced by immunoSEQ multiplex PCR; TCRdb stores in-frame clones only, minus some. The sample lists tens of thousands of clones, more than 80% occurring once. The CDR3 runs to 11 residues. Germline CDR1 is DFQATT and CDR2 is SNEGSKA (reference sequence). V dropped 1 base and J dropped 5 bases, with 4 bases sitting between them. The sequence came from a female donor in good health, enrolled as a control in a pregnancy study. The J gene is TRBJ2-3, the V gene TRBV20-1; D call uncertain. The sequencing here drew on peripheral blood, taken in the first trimester of pregnancy. CDR3 region: CSARVQDTQYF. As DNA, the CDR3 is TGCAGTGCTAGAGTTCAAGATACGCAGTATTTT.